Presented here are 11 T cell receptor beta chains from one specimen sequenced in a study of human T cells and chemical hapten exposure. Via MiXCR, TCRdb re-called the RACE reads, giving one row per CDR3 protein. The table includes around 120,000 distinct CDR3 sequences, about an eighth detected once. Time point specified: patch test 1, 2 weeks after DPC sensitization. Treatment given: therapeutic diphenylcyclopropenone sensitization with weekly scalp DPC. The specimen was whole blood, collected in connection with sensitization to the hapten diphenylcyclopropenone (DPC). Receptors originate from a man aged 18 to 30 with alopecia areata. Some clones in this sample may be carry-over from other donors' samples.

A few counts support this clonotype. V is TRBV10-3 and J is TRBJ2-5; D is ambiguous. V was pared by 0 bases and J by 5 bases, with 4 bases between. CDR3 size: 12 residues. Germline-derived CDR1 and CDR2 are ENHRY and SYGVKD. In DNA, the CDR3 is TGTGCCATCAGTGAGTCGAGTGAGACCCAGTACTTC. Its translation: CAISESSETQYF.

The sample holds a few counts of this clonotype. This chain joins TRBV19 and TRBJ1-2; D perhaps matches TRBD1 (5 bases). Deletions cut 8 bases from V and 0 bases from J, with 13 bases between. CDR1 LNHDA and CDR2 SQIVND come from the germline V gene (reference sequence). The CDR3 has 14 residues. CDR3 protein: CASFSPGTNYGYTF. The DNA of the CDR3 is TGTGCCAGTTTCTCCCCAGGGACTAACTATGGCTACACCTTC.

This clonotype was seen at least ten times. This chain links TRBV10-2 with TRBJ1-6; tentatively, D is TRBD1 (6 bases). The V end was cut by 6 bases, the J end by 8 bases, with 11 bases between. The CDR3 has 13 residues. Germline-derived CDR1 and CDR2 are WSHSY and SAAADI. The CDR3 loop reads CASSIQGYSPLHF. The CDR3 region has the DNA TGCGCCAGCAGCATACAGGGTTATTCACCCCTCCACTTT.

The table lists this clonotype with a few counts. The V gene is TRBV5-1, the J gene TRBJ2-2; 7 bases fit TRBD2. V shed 4 bases and J 1 base; nucleotides not matched to a gene: 4. The V gene's germline CDR1 is SGHRS and CDR2 YFSETQ. The CDR3 runs 15 residues. The CDR3 here is CASSPGGLNTGELFF. CDR3 in DNA: TGCGCCAGCAGCCCGGGAGGCCTGAACACCGGGGAGCTGTTTTTT.

The V and J genes are TRBV11-2 and TRBJ2-7; D remains ambiguous. CDR1 and CDR2 (germline): SGHAT, FQNNGV. V was trimmed by 5 bases and J by 4 bases, leaving 9 bases between them. The CDR3 contains 12 residues. This CDR3 reads CASSHGPYEQYV. The CDR3 DNA is TGTGCCAGCAGCCACGGGCCTTACGAGCAGTACGTC.

This clonotype was detected a few times. The rearrangement joins TRBV9 to TRBJ2-3; D not resolved. Per germline, CDR1 SGDLS and CDR2 YYNGEE. CDR3 length equals 14 residues. Trimming pared 1 base from V and 2 bases from J, leaving 8 bases between. The CDR3 reads CASSVRPATDTQYF. The CDR3, as DNA: TGTGCCAGCAGCGTAAGGCCTGCCACAGATACGCAGTATTTT.

The genes are TRBV7-2 and TRBJ2-1; 11 bases map to TRBD1. The CDR3 runs to 16 residues. V shed 4 bases and J 5 bases; nucleotides not matched to a gene: 7. The germline V gene encodes CDR1 SGHTA and CDR2 FQGNSA. This CDR3 reads CASSSLPGQGDNEQFF. The CDR3, as DNA: TGTGCCAGCAGCTCCCTCCCGGGACAGGGGGACAATGAGCAGTTCTTC.

V gene TRBV27 combines with J gene TRBJ2-1; 11 bases match TRBD2. CDR1 and CDR2 from the germline V gene are MNHEY and SMNVEV (reference sequence). This CDR3 contains 13 residues. V shed 5 bases and J 8 bases; nucleotides not matched to a gene: 2. The CDR3 sequence is CASSGTSGYEQFF. CDR3 DNA: TGTGCCAGCAGTGGGACTAGCGGCTATGAGCAGTTCTTC.

The rearrangement uses TRBV7-2 and TRBJ2-4, with 8 bases matching TRBD2. The CDR3 covers 16 residues. Germline V lookup: CDR1 SGHTA, CDR2 FQGNSA. V shed 2 bases and J 7 bases; nucleotides not matched to a gene: 10. CDR3 nucleotide sequence: TGTGCCAGCAGCTTATCTCCCGGGGGGGAGAGGAACATTCAGTACTTC. This encodes CASSLSPGGERNIQYF. The entire variable domain, with the rest obtained from reference TRBV7-2 and TRBJ2-4, is as follows: GAGVSQSPSNKVTEKGKDVELRCDPISGHTALYWYRQSLGQGLEFLIYFQGNSAPDKSGLPSDRFSAERTGGSVSTLTIQRTQQEDSAVYLCASSLSPGGERNIQYFGAGTRLSVL.

The chain combines TRBV7-9 with TRBJ1-2; possible D gene TRBD1, 6 bases. Germline-derived CDR1 and CDR2 are SEHNR and FQNEAQ (reference sequence). Trimming left V 2 bases short and J 13 bases short, with 11 bases between. The CDR3 extends over 11 amino acids. In nucleotides, the CDR3 is TGTGCCAGCAGCTTAACAGGGTTTATCACCTTC. Protein: CASSLTGFITF. Full variable domain (rest looked up from reference TRBV7-9 and TRBJ1-2): DTGVSQNPRHKITKRGQNVTFRCDPISEHNRLYWYRQTLGQGPEFLTYFQNEAQLEKSRLLSDRFSAERPKGSFSTLEIQRTEQGDSAMYLCASSLTGFITFGSGTRLTVV.

In its sample, this clonotype was seen many times. The rearrangement joins TRBV20-1 to TRBJ2-2, with D perhaps matching TRBD1 (6 bases). Looked up from germline, CDR1 is DFQATT and CDR2 is SNEGSKA (reference sequence). The CDR3 has 14 residues. Trimming removed 6 bases from V and 0 bases from J, with 11 bases in between. Here the CDR3 DNA reads TGCAGTGCCCCGGGACAATCGAACACCGGGGAGCTGTTTTTT. Amino acid sequence: CSAPGQSNTGELFF.